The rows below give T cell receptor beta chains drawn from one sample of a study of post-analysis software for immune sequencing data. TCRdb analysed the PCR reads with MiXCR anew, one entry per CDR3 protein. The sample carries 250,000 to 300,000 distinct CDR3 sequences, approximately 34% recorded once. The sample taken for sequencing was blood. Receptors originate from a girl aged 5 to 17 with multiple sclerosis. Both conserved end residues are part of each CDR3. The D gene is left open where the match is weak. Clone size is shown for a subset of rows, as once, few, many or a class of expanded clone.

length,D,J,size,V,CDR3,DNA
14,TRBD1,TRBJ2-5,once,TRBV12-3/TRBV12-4,CASSMTGVKETQYF,TGTGCCAGCAGTATGACAGGGGTTAAGGAGACCCAGTACTTC
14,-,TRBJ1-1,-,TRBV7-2,CASSLAQMATEAFF,TGTGCCAGCAGCTTAGCGCAGATGGCCACTGAAGCTTTCTTT
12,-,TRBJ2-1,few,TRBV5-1,CASRSRGSEQFF,TGCGCCAGCAGATCTCGAGGGAGTGAGCAGTTCTTC
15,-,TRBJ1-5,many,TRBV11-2,CASSLDPWGGQPQHF,TGTGCCAGCAGCTTAGATCCTTGGGGTGGCCAGCCCCAGCATTTT
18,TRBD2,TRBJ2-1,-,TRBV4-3,CASSQDGLAGGPYNEQFF,TGCGCCAGCAGCCAAGATGGCCTAGCGGGGGGGCCCTACAATGAGCAGTTCTTC
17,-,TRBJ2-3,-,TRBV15,CATSSRPARQPTDTQYF,TGTGCCACCAGCAGCCGACCAGCGCGGCAGCCCACAGATACGCAGTATTTT
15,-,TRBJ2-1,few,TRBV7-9,CASNLVLGGYNEQFF,TGTGCCAGCAACTTAGTTTTGGGGGGCTACAATGAGCAGTTCTTC
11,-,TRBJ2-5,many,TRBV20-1,CSARVSETQYF,TGCAGTGCTAGAGTTTCAGAGACCCAGTACTTC
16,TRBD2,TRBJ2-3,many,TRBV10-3,CAISESGGVPQDTQYF,TGTGCCATCAGTGAGTCGGGGGGGGTACCACAAGATACGCAGTATTTT
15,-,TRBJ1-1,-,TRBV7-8,CASSLPGAGRTEAFF,TGTGCCAGCAGCCTACCGGGCGCGGGGCGCACTGAAGCTTTCTTT
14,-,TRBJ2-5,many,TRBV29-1,CSVDGRDYQETQYF,TGCAGCGTTGACGGCAGGGACTACCAAGAGACCCAGTACTTC
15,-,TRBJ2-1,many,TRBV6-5,CASRILAVGHNEQFF,TGTGCCAGCAGAATTTTAGCGGTAGGCCACAATGAGCAGTTCTTC
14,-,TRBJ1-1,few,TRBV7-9,CASSLVDSGAEAFF,TGTGCCAGCAGCTTAGTGGATTCAGGCGCTGAAGCTTTCTTT
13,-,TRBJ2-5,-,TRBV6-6,CASSYDLGETQYF,TGCGCCAGCAGTTACGATCTTGGCGAGACCCAGTACTTC
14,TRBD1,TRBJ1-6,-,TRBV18,CASSPSGGTSPLHF,TGTGCCAGCTCCCCTTCAGGGGGTACTTCACCCCTCCACTTT
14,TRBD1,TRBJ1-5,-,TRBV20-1,CSAPGQGRNQPQHF,TGCAGTGCCCCGGGACAGGGGCGCAATCAGCCCCAGCATTTT
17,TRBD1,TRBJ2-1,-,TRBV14,CASSQGQNVYTFNEQFF,TGTGCCAGCAGCCAGGGACAGAATGTATACACCTTCAATGAGCAGTTCTTC
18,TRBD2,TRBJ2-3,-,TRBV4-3,CASSQGLAGGVPTDTQYF,TGCGCCAGCAGCCAAGGACTAGCGGGAGGGGTCCCCACAGATACGCAGTATTTT
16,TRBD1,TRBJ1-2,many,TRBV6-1,CASREGQGARRSGYTF,TGTGCCAGCAGGGAGGGACAGGGGGCGCGCCGATCCGGCTACACCTTC
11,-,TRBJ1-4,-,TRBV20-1,CSASSNEKLVF,TGCAGTGCCTCGTCTAATGAAAAACTGGTTTTT
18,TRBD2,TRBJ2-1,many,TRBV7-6,CASSLVGTSGGAYNEQFF,TGTGCCAGCAGCTTAGTAGGGACTAGCGGGGGGGCCTACAATGAGCAGTTCTTC
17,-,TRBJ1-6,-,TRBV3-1,CASSQTPSGTHNSPLHF,TGTGCCAGCAGCCAGACCCCGAGCGGGACCCATAATTCACCCCTCCACTTT
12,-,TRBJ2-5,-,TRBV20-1,CSAQLAGGTQYF,TGCAGTGCCCAGTTGGCCGGAGGGACCCAGTACTTC
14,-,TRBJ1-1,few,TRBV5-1,CASSPRGEYTEAFF,TGCGCCAGCAGCCCCCGGGGTGAATACACTGAAGCTTTCTTT
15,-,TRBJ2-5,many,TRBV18,CASSPLPSHKETQYF,TGTGCCAGCTCACCTTTGCCCTCCCACAAGGAGACCCAGTACTTC
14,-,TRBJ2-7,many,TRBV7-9,CASSMPGTHYEQYF,TGTGCCAGCAGCATGCCCGGGACACACTACGAGCAGTACTTC
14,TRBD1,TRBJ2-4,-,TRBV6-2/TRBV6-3,CASSIHEGTAEQYF,TGTGCCAGCAGTATACATGAAGGGACAGCAGAGCAGTACTTC
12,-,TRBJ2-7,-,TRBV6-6,CASRDSIDEQYF,TGTGCCAGCAGGGACAGTATCGACGAGCAGTACTTC
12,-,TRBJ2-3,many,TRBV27,CASRLGTDTQYF,TGTGCCAGCCGCCTAGGCACAGATACGCAGTATTTT
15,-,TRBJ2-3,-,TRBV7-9,CASSIRDYNTDTQYF,TGTGCCAGCAGCATACGGGATTACAACACAGATACGCAGTATTTT
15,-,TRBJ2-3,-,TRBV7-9,CASNEKEGGADTQYF,TGTGCCAGCAACGAAAAGGAGGGGGGGGCAGATACGCAGTATTTT
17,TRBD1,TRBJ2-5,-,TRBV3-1,CASSQEGTGALGETQYF,TGTGCCAGCAGCCAAGAGGGGACAGGAGCACTGGGAGAGACCCAGTACTTC
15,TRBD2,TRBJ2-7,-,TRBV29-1,CSVDGVGTTRYEQYF,TGCAGCGTTGACGGAGTCGGGACTACGAGGTACGAGCAGTACTTC
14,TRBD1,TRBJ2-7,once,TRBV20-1,CSAKRGDRDYEQYF,TGCAGTGCTAAGAGAGGGGACAGGGACTACGAGCAGTACTTC
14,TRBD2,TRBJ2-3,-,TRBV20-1,CSAAQEAGSDTQYF,TGCAGTGCCGCACAAGAAGCGGGGTCAGATACGCAGTATTTT
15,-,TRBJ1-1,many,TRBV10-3,CAITNTGTMNTEAFF,TGTGCCATCACCAACACCGGGACGATGAACACTGAAGCTTTCTTT
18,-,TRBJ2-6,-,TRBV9,CASSVEGPRWSGANVLTF,TGTGCCAGCAGCGTAGAGGGGCCCAGATGGTCTGGGGCCAACGTCCTGACTTTC
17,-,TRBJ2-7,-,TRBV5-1,CASSLGSGHLPSYEQYF,TGCGCCAGCAGCTTGGGATCGGGGCATCTCCCCTCCTACGAGCAGTACTTC
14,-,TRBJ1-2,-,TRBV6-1,CASSVYQGNYGYTF,TGTGCCAGCAGTGTGTATCAGGGGAACTATGGCTACACCTTC
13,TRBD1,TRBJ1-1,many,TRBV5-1,CASTGQGNTEAFF,TGCGCCAGCACCGGACAGGGGAACACTGAAGCTTTCTTT
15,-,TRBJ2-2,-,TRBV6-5,CASRSGTGLAGELFF,TGTGCCAGCAGATCCGGGACTGGCCTGGCCGGGGAGCTGTTTTTT
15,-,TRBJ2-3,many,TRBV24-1,CATSGTHRTTDTQYF,TGTGCCACCAGCGGGACACACCGAACCACAGATACGCAGTATTTT
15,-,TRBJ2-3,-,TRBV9,CASSVDLPRTDTQYF,TGTGCCAGCAGCGTGGACCTTCCACGCACAGATACGCAGTATTTT
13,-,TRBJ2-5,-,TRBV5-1,CASTVARQETQYF,TGCGCCAGCACCGTAGCGCGGCAAGAGACCCAGTACTTC
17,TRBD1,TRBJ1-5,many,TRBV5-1,CASSESWTGGGNQPQHF,TGCGCCAGCAGCGAGTCTTGGACAGGGGGGGGCAATCAGCCCCAGCATTTT
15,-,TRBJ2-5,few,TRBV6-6,CASSPVAGPRNEQYF,TGTGCCAGCAGTCCAGTTGCAGGGCCGAGGAATGAGCAGTACTTC
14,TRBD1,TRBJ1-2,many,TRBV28,CASSWGQGFHGYTF,TGTGCCAGCAGTTGGGGACAGGGGTTCCATGGCTACACCTTC
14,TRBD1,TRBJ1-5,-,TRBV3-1,CASSDRGGGQPQHF,TGTGCCAGCAGCGACAGGGGAGGGGGTCAGCCCCAGCATTTT
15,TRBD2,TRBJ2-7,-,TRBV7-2,CASNIGLAGSYEQYF,TGTGCCAGCAACATCGGACTAGCGGGGTCCTACGAGCAGTACTTC
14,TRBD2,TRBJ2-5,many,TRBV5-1,CASSLVLAEETQYF,TGCGCCAGCAGCTTGGTGCTAGCGGAAGAGACCCAGTACTTC
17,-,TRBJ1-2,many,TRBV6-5,CASSYQDTSSVNYGYTF,TGTGCCAGCAGTTATCAGGACACATCAAGCGTCAACTATGGCTACACCTTC
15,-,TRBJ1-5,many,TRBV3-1,CASSQGGQSNQPQHF,TGTGCCAGCAGCCAAGGGGGGCAGAGCAATCAGCCCCAGCATTTT
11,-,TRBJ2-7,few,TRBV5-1,CASSSAYEQYF,TGTGCCAGCAGTTCCGCGTACGAGCAGTACTTC
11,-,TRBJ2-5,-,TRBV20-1,CSPLVGETQYF,TGCAGTCCCCTGGTAGGCGAGACCCAGTACTTC
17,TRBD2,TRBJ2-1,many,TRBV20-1,CSAKAPAGIGRENEQFF,TGCAGTGCTAAAGCTCCAGCAGGCATCGGGAGGGAAAATGAGCAGTTCTTC